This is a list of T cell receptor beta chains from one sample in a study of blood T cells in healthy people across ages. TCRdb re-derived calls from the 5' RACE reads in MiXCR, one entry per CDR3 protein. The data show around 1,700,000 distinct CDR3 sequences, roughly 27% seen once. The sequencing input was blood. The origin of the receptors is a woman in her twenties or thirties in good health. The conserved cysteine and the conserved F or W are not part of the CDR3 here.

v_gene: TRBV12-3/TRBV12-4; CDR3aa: ASSLTLPQGLWSNQPQH
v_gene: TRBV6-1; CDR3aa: ASSDGTGRRYEQY
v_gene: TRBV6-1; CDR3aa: ASSSPGLRGADEQF
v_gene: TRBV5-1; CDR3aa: ASSMGGIHNEQY
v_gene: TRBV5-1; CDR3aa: ASSKTGREDYGYT
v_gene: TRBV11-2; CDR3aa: ASSPQDEQY
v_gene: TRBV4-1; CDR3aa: ASSQGQGAYGQY
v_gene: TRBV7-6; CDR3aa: ASSLVWRDEQF
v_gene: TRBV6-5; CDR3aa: ASSSQDTQY
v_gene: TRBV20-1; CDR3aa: SARDRTSNSPLH